The 31 T cell receptor beta chains below come from one sample, sequenced in a study of human T cells and chemical hapten exposure. TCRdb re-analysed the RACE reads in MiXCR, keeping a single row per CDR3 protein. The table includes some 360,000 distinct CDR3 sequences, 4% to 6% detected once. The time point denotes: pre-sensitization, week 0. Treatment indicated: therapeutic diphenylcyclopropenone sensitization with weekly scalp DPC. Specimen: whole blood, collected in connection with sensitization to the hapten diphenylcyclopropenone (DPC). Receptors were obtained from a woman aged 45 to 65 with alopecia areata. Some clones in this sample may be carry-over from other donors' samples.

This clonotype was recorded at least ten times. The chain combines TRBV28 with TRBJ1-1, with TRBD1 matching 11 bases. Germline CDR1 reads MDHEN; CDR2 reads SYDVKM. The CDR3 runs 17 residues. V dropped 5 bases and J dropped 4; count of bases not matched to a gene: 12. The CDR3 nucleotides are TGTGCCAGCAGTCTACGGACAGGGGGCAAGGTGGGCACTGAAGCTTTCTTT. Protein: CASSLRTGGKVGTEAFF.

The J gene is TRBJ2-3, the V gene TRBV6-6; D could derive from TRBD1 or TRBD2 (5 bases each). Trimming removed 11 bases at V and 2 bases at J, with 17 bases between. Germline CDR1 is MNHNY and CDR2 is SVGAGI (reference sequence). This CDR3 is 14 amino acids long. This chain's CDR3 is CAGSREGPTDTQYF. The CDR3 nucleotides are TGTGCCGGCTCAAGAGAGGGACCCACAGATACGCAGTATTTT.

The rearrangement links TRBV6-6 to TRBJ2-7; 12 bases are shared with TRBD2. Germline V lookup: CDR1 MNHNY, CDR2 SVGAGI (reference sequence). The trim removed 6 bases at V and 4 bases at J, leaving 10 bases unmatched. This CDR3 has 16 amino acids. The CDR3 coding sequence is TGTGCCAGCAGGGCAAGGGGACTAGCGGGCTCGTACGAGCAGTACTTC. Encoded protein: CASRARGLAGSYEQYF.

This clonotype was seen a few times. V usage is TRBV7-9 and J usage is TRBJ2-7, with TRBD1 identical over 8 bases. Germline-derived CDR1 and CDR2 are SEHNR and FQNEAQ (reference sequence). The CDR3 runs to 15 residues. V trimming: 1 base; J trimming: 0 bases; junction bases outside the gene matches: 2. CDR3 loop: CASSLDRGSSYEQYF. CDR3 nucleotide sequence: TGTGCCAGCAGCTTAGACAGGGGGAGCTCCTACGAGCAGTACTTC.

The gene calls are TRBV11-2 and TRBJ2-1; D possibly corresponds to TRBD1 (5 bases). With 0 bases removed from V and 7 bases from J, the gap between germline ends came to 13 bases. Looked up from germline, CDR1 is SGHAT and CDR2 is FQNNGV. The CDR3 totals 15 residues. CDR3 DNA: TGTGCCAGCAGCTTAGACTTGGTGGGGCTAAATGAGCAGTTCTTC. Protein: CASSLDLVGLNEQFF.

This clonotype came up a few times. The chain links TRBV6-5 to TRBJ2-3, with 10 bases lining up with TRBD1. J lost 2 bases, V lost 11 bases, and 4 bases had no gene match. This CDR3 is built from 13 residues. Germline V gene sequence: CDR1 MNHEY, CDR2 SVGAGI. The CDR3 is CAGGTGDTDTQYF. In DNA form, the CDR3 reads TGTGCCGGAGGGACAGGGGACACAGATACGCAGTATTTT.

This clonotype was picked up one time. This chain connects TRBV19 to TRBJ2-1; unclear D gene. The V gene's germline CDR1 is LNHDA and CDR2 SQIVND (reference sequence). The germline V and J ends were trimmed by 5 bases and 8 bases, with 7 bases remaining between them. The CDR3 is 11 residues long. The CDR3: CASSCGYEQFF. CDR3 nucleotides: TGTGCCAGTAGTTGTGGATATGAGCAGTTCTTC.

At least ten counts were recorded for this clonotype. This chain links TRBV7-9 with TRBJ2-3; 7 bases match TRBD1. Trimming cost V 4 bases and J 2 bases; bases outside gene matches: 12. The CDR3 covers 17 residues. Germline V CDR1 and CDR2: SEHNR, FQNEAQ (reference sequence). CDR3 nucleotide sequence: TGTGCCAGCAGCTACCCGGTCCGACAGGGTGTCACAGATACGCAGTATTTT. Protein product: CASSYPVRQGVTDTQYF.

There are a few counts of this clonotype. This chain connects TRBV29-1 to TRBJ1-2; TRBD1 might be the D (5 bases). V lost 6 bases to trimming and J lost 2 bases, with 13 bases between them. This CDR3 is 13 amino acids long. Germline-derived CDR1 and CDR2 are SQVTM and ANQGSEA. The CDR3 here is CSVPSTENYGYTF. CDR3 bases: TGCAGCGTCCCCTCGACAGAGAACTATGGCTACACCTTC.

The chain carries TRBV6-5 and TRBJ2-7, with TRBD2 identical over 8 bases. V dropped 2 bases and J dropped 3; count of bases not matched to a gene: 3. Germline V lookup: CDR1 MNHEY, CDR2 SVGAGI. The length of the CDR3 is 14 residues. The CDR3 reads CASSYGGGIYEQYF. The CDR3, as DNA: TGTGCCAGCAGTTACGGCGGGGGGATCTACGAGCAGTACTTC.

This clonotype was observed a few times. The rearrangement uses TRBV27 and TRBJ1-2; D unclear. CDR3 size: 13 residues. Trimming shortened V by 3 bases and J by 4 bases, and 9 bases separated the two germline ends. The germline gives CDR1 MNHEY, CDR2 SMNVEV (reference sequence). This chain's CDR3 is CASSFGVAYGYTF. DNA for the CDR3: TGTGCCAGCAGTTTTGGGGTTGCCTATGGCTACACCTTC.

This clonotype was picked up many times. The V and J genes are TRBV5-6 and TRBJ2-7, with 11 bases fitting TRBD1. Germline-derived CDR1 and CDR2 are SGHDT and YYEEEE. Unmatched junction bases numbered 7, after V lost 4 bases and J lost 4 bases. The CDR3 consists of 15 residues. CDR3 in amino acids: CASSPRDRGFYEQYF. The CDR3 DNA is TGTGCCAGCAGCCCCCGGGACAGGGGGTTTTACGAGCAGTACTTC.

In its sample, this clonotype was seen many times. This chain connects TRBV20-1 to TRBJ1-2; D is undetermined. Germline-derived CDR1 and CDR2 are DFQATT and SNEGSKA (reference sequence). Trimming pared 6 bases from V and 6 bases from J, leaving 14 bases between. The CDR3 consists of 12 residues. CDR3 nucleotides: TGCAGTGCCGCCGGGCTCGCGGATGGCTACACCTTC. Amino acid sequence: CSAAGLADGYTF.

This chain links TRBV14 with TRBJ2-3; 7 bases agree with TRBD2. The V gene end was trimmed by 3 bases and the J gene end by 0 bases; junction bases not matched to a gene: 12. CDR3 size: 18 residues. Germline V gives CDR1 SGHDN, CDR2 FVKESK. CDR3 protein: CASSHQRGRAPSTDTQYF. As DNA, the CDR3 is TGTGCCAGCAGCCATCAACGAGGGAGGGCCCCGAGCACAGATACGCAGTATTTT.

This clonotype was recorded at least ten times. This chain connects TRBV2 to TRBJ2-5; 11 bases match TRBD2. Germline V gives CDR1 SNHLY, CDR2 FYNNEI. The ends lost 5 bases at V and 5 bases at J; junction bases unmatched: 7. The CDR3 is 15 amino acids. CDR3 loop: CASSPKTSGTETQYF. Written as DNA, the CDR3 is TGTGCCAGCAGTCCTAAGACTAGCGGGACGGAGACCCAGTACTTC.

This clonotype was recorded many times. The gene calls are TRBV6-5 and TRBJ2-2; unclear D gene. The CDR3 covers 14 residues. Trimming cost V 3 bases and J 0 bases, with 5 bases left between them. The germline CDR1 and CDR2 sequences are MNHEY and SVGAGI. CDR3 sequence reads: CASSYLANTGELFF. Written as DNA, the CDR3 is TGTGCCAGCAGTTATTTGGCGAACACCGGGGAGCTGTTTTTT.

This clonotype was picked up a small number of times. The genes are TRBV16 and TRBJ1-1; D perhaps matches TRBD1 (5 bases). There are 16 residues in the CDR3. Germline V CDR1 and CDR2: KGHSY, FQNENV. Trimming pared 4 bases from V and 1 base from J, leaving 16 bases between. The CDR3 nucleotides are TGTGCCAGCAGCCCGAGGGACGGTAACCGGAACACTGAAGCTTTCTTT. Its translation: CASSPRDGNRNTEAFF.

This clonotype was seen many times. The J gene is TRBJ2-7, the V gene TRBV5-1; 12 bases line up with TRBD2. Germline CDR1 SGHRS, CDR2 YFSETQ. Trimming took 4 bases from V and 11 from J; bases not matched to a gene: 10. This CDR3 has 14 residues. The CDR3 DNA reads as TGCGCCAGCAGCCCGACTAGCGGGAGCCCCGGGGAGTACTTC. It translates to CASSPTSGSPGEYF.

In its sample, this clonotype was seen many times. This chain uses TRBV27 with TRBJ1-5, with 7 bases fitting TRBD1. V lost 5 bases and J lost 3; bases outside the gene matches: 16. This CDR3 comprises 18 residues. Looked up from germline, CDR1 is MNHEY and CDR2 is SMNVEV (reference sequence). Here the CDR3 DNA reads TGTGCCAGCAGTCCTGGACCGACCGGGACAGCCTACAATCAGCCCCAGCATTTT. It codes for CASSPGPTGTAYNQPQHF.

Only a few counts were recorded for this clonotype. V gene TRBV6-1 combines with J gene TRBJ1-2; 7 bases line up with TRBD1. The CDR3 has 9 residues. V shed 6 bases, J shed 12 bases, and the junction held 1 base outside the gene matches. Germline lookup yields CDR1 MNHNS and CDR2 SASEGT. The CDR3 DNA sequence: TGTGCCAGCAGACAGGGGCACACCTTC. It translates to CASRQGHTF.

This clonotype was recorded many times. This chain connects TRBV28 to TRBJ1-5; D is unresolved. The CDR3 spans 13 residues. The germline V and J ends were trimmed by 2 bases and 7 bases, with 9 bases remaining between them. Germline V lookup: CDR1 MDHEN, CDR2 SYDVKM. CDR3 protein: CASSLATRQPQHF. CDR3 in DNA: TGTGCCAGCAGTTTAGCTACACGGCAGCCCCAGCATTTT.

This clonotype was picked up a small number of times. This rearrangement joins TRBV24-1 to TRBJ1-2, with a possible D match to TRBD1 (5 bases). The CDR3 runs to 12 residues. Trimming pared 9 bases from V and 4 bases from J, leaving 11 bases between. Germline V CDR1 and CDR2: KGHDR, SFDVKD. As DNA, the CDR3 is TGTGCCACCTCAGGGTCCTGCTATGGCTACACCTTC. Its protein is CATSGSCYGYTF.

This clonotype came up many times. This chain connects TRBV20-1 to TRBJ1-5; possibly TRBD1 for D (6 bases). The CDR3 length is 12 residues. Deletions cut 5 bases from V and 2 bases from J, with 7 bases between. Germline V gene data show CDR1 as DFQATT and CDR2 as SNEGSKA (reference sequence). CDR3 loop: CSARTGNQPQHF. Written as DNA, the CDR3 is TGCAGTGCTCGGACAGGCAATCAGCCCCAGCATTTT.

This chain connects TRBV2 to TRBJ1-5; a possible D gene is TRBD1 (6 bases). Trimming took off 4 bases at V and 6 bases at J, with 13 bases between the two ends. The CDR3 runs to 14 residues. The germline V gene encodes CDR1 SNHLY and CDR2 FYNNEI. The CDR3, as DNA: TGTGCCAGCAGTGGGATGGGGGCGCGTCAGCCCCAGCATTTT. This sequence encodes CASSGMGARQPQHF.

The chain carries TRBV11-2 and TRBJ1-5; no clear D gene. With 0 bases removed from V and 10 bases from J, the gap between germline ends came to 10 bases. Germline loops: CDR1 SGHAT, CDR2 FQNNGV. CDR3 length: 13 amino acids. CDR3 loop: CASSLEPLGPQHF. DNA for the CDR3: TGTGCCAGCAGCTTAGAGCCGCTGGGTCCCCAGCATTTT.

This clonotype was recorded at least ten times. The chain carries TRBV25-1 and TRBJ1-1; D possibly corresponds to TRBD1 (5 bases). V was cut by 9 bases and J by 0 bases, with 17 bases left in between. CDR3 length equals 15 residues. The V gene's germline CDR1 is MGHDK and CDR2 SYGVNS. CDR3 DNA sequence: TGTGCCAGTACCCGGGACGAAAGTCTGAACACTGAAGCTTTCTTT. This translates into CASTRDESLNTEAFF.

The rearrangement joins TRBV29-1 to TRBJ1-2; possibly TRBD1 for D (5 bases). The CDR3 runs 12 residues. Deletions cut 4 bases from V and 4 bases from J, with 10 bases between. Looked up from germline, CDR1 is SQVTM and CDR2 is ANQGSEA. As DNA, the CDR3 is TGCAGCGTTGTTAATGGGGCCTATGGCTACACCTTC. Protein product: CSVVNGAYGYTF.

This clonotype was recorded many times. The chain combines TRBV7-9 with TRBJ1-3; D remains ambiguous. There are 12 residues in the CDR3. Trimming took off 2 bases at V and 8 bases at J, with 7 bases between the two ends. Germline loops: CDR1 SEHNR, CDR2 FQNEAQ (reference sequence). The CDR3 here is CASSLLGHTIYF. The CDR3 DNA reads as TGTGCCAGCAGCTTACTAGGACACACCATATATTTT.

This clonotype was observed a handful of times. This chain links TRBV13 with TRBJ2-1, with D tentatively TRBD1 (6 bases). This CDR3 has 15 residues. Trimming took 5 bases from V and 2 from J, leaving 13 bases between them. CDR1 PRHDT and CDR2 FYEKMQ come from the germline V gene (reference sequence). The CDR3 region is CASSPPRGPYNEQFF. The CDR3 DNA reads as TGTGCCAGCAGCCCGCCCAGGGGCCCCTACAATGAGCAGTTCTTC. Using reference TRBV13 and TRBJ2-1 for the parts outside the CDR3, the full variable domain is AAGVIQSPRHLIKEKRETATLKCYPIPRHDTVYWYQQGPGQDPQFLISFYEKMQSDKGSIPDRFSAQQFSDYHSELNMSSLELGDSALYFCASSPPRGPYNEQFFGPGTRLTVL.

This clonotype has at least ten counts. The chain links TRBV20-1 to TRBJ2-7, with D possibly called TRBD1 or TRBD2 (7 bases each). The germline gives CDR1 DFQATT, CDR2 SNEGSKA (reference sequence). The CDR3 covers 13 residues. Trimming took 8 bases from V and 3 from J, leaving 17 bases between them. The CDR3 protein is CSSRGERDYEQYF. CDR3 in DNA: TGCAGTTCCAGGGGGGAGCGGGACTACGAGCAGTACTTC.

There are many counts of this clonotype. The DNA of the CDR3 is TGTGCCAGCAGCTTTAATACAGGGGGAAGCTCTGGGGCCAACGTCCTGACTTTC. As protein: CASSFNTGGSSGANVLTF. The chain carries TRBV3-1 and TRBJ2-6; 8 bases match TRBD1. Germline assignment: CDR1 LGHDT and CDR2 YNNKEL (reference sequence). V shed 5 bases and J 0 bases; nucleotides not matched to a gene: 9. The CDR3 totals 18 residues.